The 9 T cell receptor beta chains given below trace back to one sample, sequenced in a study of OX40 agonist ivuxolimab in advanced cancers. Method: immunoSEQ multiplex PCR; TCRdb's copy keeps in-frame clones and lacks some. The profile shows some 81,000 clones, approximately 85% of them singletons. The sample in question was CD4+ or CD8+ T cells sorted from blood, obtained in a trial of the OX40 agonist ivuxolimab. These receptors came from an adult with an advanced solid tumor such as melanoma, head and neck, liver or kidney cancer.

The V and J genes are TRBV4-3 and TRBJ1-2, with D hard to call. Germline-derived CDR1 and CDR2 are LGHNA and YSLEER. There are 16 residues in the CDR3. V was trimmed by 2 bases and J by 7 bases, leaving 20 bases between them. CDR3 protein: CASSQKHDPRPSGYTF. In DNA form, the CDR3 reads TGCGCCAGCAGCCAAAAACATGACCCCAGGCCCAGTGGCTACACCTTC.

The rearrangement joins TRBV7-2 to TRBJ1-2; D is possibly TRBD1 (5 bases). The CDR3 runs 12 residues. The germline CDR1 and CDR2 sequences are SGHTA and FQGNSA. V dropped 5 bases and J dropped 3 bases, with 7 bases sitting between them. The CDR3 DNA is TGTGCCAGCAGCGAGGGGCACTATGGCTACACCTTC. Encoded protein: CASSEGHYGYTF.

This chain uses TRBV5-1 with TRBJ2-6; D possibly corresponds to TRBD2 (7 bases). The V and J ends lost 5 bases and 0 bases respectively, with 15 bases between them. This CDR3 spans 17 amino acids. Germline V CDR1 and CDR2: SGHRS, YFSETQ. This CDR3 reads CASSSGGPSSGANVLTF. CDR3 nucleotide sequence: TGCGCCAGCAGTTCCGGGGGGCCGAGCTCTGGGGCCAACGTCCTGACTTTC.

This chain joins TRBV5-6 and TRBJ2-1; D possibly corresponds to TRBD2 (5 bases). Germline V lookup: CDR1 SGHDT, CDR2 YYEEEE. This CDR3 comprises 13 residues. Trimming stripped 2 bases from V and 7 bases from J, with 10 bases between. The DNA of the CDR3 is TGTGCCAGCAGCTTTGCCACGGGGAATGAGCAGTTCTTC. Amino acids: CASSFATGNEQFF. The full variable domain, with the rest looked up from reference TRBV5-6 and TRBJ2-1, is DAGVTQSPTHLIKTRGQQVTLRCSPKSGHDTVSWYQQALGQGPQFIFQYYEEEERQRGNFPDRFSGHQFPNYSSELNVNALLLGDSALYLCASSFATGNEQFFGPGTRLTVL.

The chain joins TRBV19 to TRBJ1-4; 8 nucleotides line up with TRBD1. The CDR3 length is 15 residues. Trimming removed 5 bases from V and 8 bases from J; junction bases left unmatched: 10. CDR1 and CDR2 from the germline V gene are LNHDA and SQIVND (reference sequence). This CDR3 is CASSHWTGRKEKLFF. The CDR3 coding sequence is TGTGCCAGTAGTCACTGGACAGGGCGGAAAGAAAAACTGTTTTTT.

The rearrangement links TRBV2 to TRBJ1-2; TRBD1 aligns across 7 bases. CDR1 is SNHLY, CDR2 FYNNEI, per germline. J was trimmed by 7 bases and V by 6 bases; bases with no gene match: 23. The CDR3 is made up of 18 amino acids. The CDR3: CASSNIRQGGRAAGGYTF. CDR3 nucleotides: TGTGCCAGCAGCAACATTCGACAGGGCGGGCGGGCTGCCGGTGGCTACACCTTC.

The table lists this clone with a count of one. At one of its ends the junction is not consistent with the germline gene, which may arise from a read error. The V and J genes are TRBV5-8 and TRBJ2-1; possibly TRBD1 or TRBD2 for D (6 bases each). This CDR3 has 16 residues. Germline-derived CDR1 and CDR2 are SGHTS and YDEGEE. CDR3 DNA: TGTGCCAGCAGGTTGGGGATCGGGGGCGCGTGGAATGAGCAGTTCTTC. This codes for CASRLGIGGAWNEQFF.

This clone was seen a single time. This chain uses TRBV7-9 with TRBJ1-2, with D hard to call. The CDR3 spans 12 residues. V lost 5 bases and J 4 bases, leaving 8 bases between the germline ends. Germline V gene sequence: CDR1 SEHNR, CDR2 FQNEAQ (reference sequence). The CDR3 region has the DNA TGTGCCAGCAGCCTACAAGGCTATGGCTACACCTTC. Protein product: CASSLQGYGYTF.

This clone was picked up a small number of times. The gene calls are TRBV5-1 and TRBJ1-6, with 8 bases aligning to TRBD1. The CDR3 runs to 15 residues. The V segment lost 4 bases and the J segment 7 bases; nucleotides outside the gene matches: 7. Germline CDR1 SGHRS, CDR2 YFSETQ. For the CDR3, the DNA is TGCGCCAGCAGCGGGACAGGTGGGGAGAATTCACCCCTCCACTTT. Translation: CASSGTGGENSPLHF.